The 21 T cell receptor beta chains listed next were all sequenced from one sample in a study of T cells expressing NK-cell markers. Following a re-call of the 5' RACE reads, TCRdb has one entry per CDR3 protein and lacks DNA. The listing contains 400,000 to 500,000 distinct CDR3 sequences. Sequences were obtained from blood T cells: a sorted CD56 or NKG2C T cell subset, CD4+ or CD8+ T cells, or bulk PBMC T cells (not recorded which). Every receptor here comes from a woman between 18 and 70 years old in good health.

This chain links TRBV7-2 with TRBJ2-2; no DNA is available, so the TRBD2 call from TCRdb remains unchecked. This CDR3 comprises 15 residues. Germline lookup yields CDR1 SGHTA and CDR2 FQGNSA. Here the CDR3 reads CASSPRAYRTGELFF.

The chain links TRBV4-1 to TRBJ2-1. CDR3 length: 13 residues. From germline, CDR1 is MGHRA and CDR2 YSYEKL. This chain's CDR3 is CASSRQPADEQFF.

The chain links TRBV5-1 to TRBJ2-2; lacking DNA, the TRBD2 call made by TCRdb goes unchecked. Germline CDR1 reads SGHRS; CDR2 reads YFSETQ. The CDR3 has 14 amino acids. CDR3 in amino acids: CATGLAANTGELFF.

V gene TRBV10-3 combines with J gene TRBJ1-5; TCRdb's D call, TRBD1, is unchecked because there is no DNA. The CDR3 totals 15 residues. Per the germline V gene, CDR1 is ENHRY and CDR2 is SYGVKD. CDR3: CAISDGTTNNQPQHF.

The J gene is TRBJ1-4, the V gene TRBV15; without DNA, the TCRdb call of TRBD1 cannot be checked. This CDR3 region has 14 residues. From germline, CDR1 is LNHNV and CDR2 YYDKDF (reference sequence). CDR3 sequence reads: CATSRDNRVEKLFF.

The V call is TRBV3-1, the J call TRBJ2-5; TCRdb outputs TRBD2, but without DNA this stays unchecked. CDR1 LGHDT and CDR2 YNNKEL come from the germline V gene (reference sequence). CDR3 length: 17 amino acids. CDR3 residues: CASSQEGLAGGLETQYF.

The gene calls are TRBV20-1 and TRBJ1-6; the D gene TCRdb calls, TRBD1, cannot be checked with no DNA. This CDR3 is 15 amino acids long. The germline V gene has CDR1 DFQATT and CDR2 SNEGSKA (reference sequence). CDR3 loop: CSARGDRANNSPLHF.

This chain uses TRBV29-1 with TRBJ2-3. The CDR3 covers 12 residues. Germline V gives CDR1 SQVTM, CDR2 ANQGSEA. The CDR3 sequence is CSGHAATDTQYF.

The rearrangement links TRBV12-3 or TRBV12-4 to TRBJ2-1; the D call from TCRdb, TRBD2, cannot be confirmed without DNA. CDR3 length equals 16 residues. The chain's CDR3 is CASRPPDRGSYNEQFF.

This chain connects TRBV7-2 to TRBJ2-1; TCRdb names TRBD2, which stays unverified in the absence of DNA. The CDR3 is 14 residues long. Germline V lookup: CDR1 SGHTA, CDR2 FQGNSA. The CDR3 loop reads CASSPHSGMNEQFF. Looking up the rest from reference TRBV7-2 and TRBJ2-1 gives the full variable domain: GAGVSQSPSNKVTEKGKDVELRCDPISGHTALYWYRQSLGQGLEFLIYFQGNSAPDKSGLPSDRFSAERTGGSVSTLTIQRTQQEDSAVYLCASSPHSGMNEQFFGPGTRLTVL.

The chain combines TRBV20-1 with TRBJ2-1; TCRdb's D call, TRBD2, is unchecked because there is no DNA. The CDR3 consists of 13 residues. Germline-derived CDR1 and CDR2 are DFQATT and SNEGSKA (reference sequence). The CDR3: CSARETSYNEQFF.

The gene calls are TRBV18 and TRBJ1-4. The CDR3 is 15 residues long. Germline lookup yields CDR1 KGHSH and CDR2 LQKENI. The CDR3 spells CASSPIRGHGEKLFF.

The chain carries TRBV29-1 and TRBJ2-3; TCRdb reports TRBD2, a call that lacks DNA to check it against. Germline CDR1 SQVTM, CDR2 ANQGSEA. The CDR3 loop spans 13 amino acids. Here the CDR3 reads CSPLAGDTDTQYF.

The chain uses TRBV5-1 and TRBJ1-2. CDR3 length: 15 residues. CDR1 is SGHRS, CDR2 YFSETQ, per germline. The CDR3 protein is CASSALDGLNYGYTF.

The rearrangement links TRBV6-5 to TRBJ1-2. The CDR3 runs 17 residues. CDR1 and CDR2 from the germline V gene are MNHEY and SVGAGI. The CDR3 loop reads CASSYSGAMWQSYGYTF.

The chain joins TRBV9 to TRBJ2-7; as DNA is missing, the TRBD2 call by TCRdb cannot be tested. This CDR3 is 16 amino acids long. Germline V gene data show CDR1 as SGDLS and CDR2 as YYNGEE. This CDR3 reads CASSAGTSGQPYEQYF.

Here the CDR3 reads CASILEGDTQYF. The V and J genes are TRBV2 and TRBJ2-3; TCRdb reports TRBD2, a call that lacks DNA to check it against. This CDR3 has 12 residues. Germline V lookup: CDR1 SNHLY, CDR2 FYNNEI.

This chain connects TRBV21-1 to TRBJ2-7; the TRBD2 assignment by TCRdb is unverifiable without DNA. TRBV21-1 is annotated as a pseudogene. The CDR3 is 15 residues long. CDR3 amino acids: CASTPSASGDYEQYF.

The gene calls are TRBV12-5 and TRBJ2-3. This CDR3 comprises 15 residues. From germline, CDR1 is LGHNT and CDR2 FRNRAP. CDR3 protein: CASGLLLALTDTQYF.

CDR3 loop: CASSSLDLAEQYF. The V gene is TRBV6-6, the J gene TRBJ2-7; the D call of TRBD1 rests on TCRdb alone, since no DNA is present to check it. Germline CDR1 is MNHNY and CDR2 is SVGAGI (reference sequence). The CDR3 totals 13 residues.

V usage is TRBV5-1 and J usage is TRBJ2-3; TCRdb calls TRBD1, which cannot be checked without DNA. The CDR3 is made up of 19 amino acids. Germline-derived CDR1 and CDR2 are SGHRS and YFSETQ. This CDR3 is CASSLSIPGTPGPADTQYF.